This T cell receptor beta chain was identified in a study of T cell responses to AZD1222 COVID-19 vaccine. The germline V and J ends were trimmed by 9 bases and 6 bases, with 14 bases remaining between them. This CDR3 region has 13 residues. CDR1 is WSHSY and CDR2 is SAAADI in the germline V gene. Only in-frame clones appear in the TCRdb table, and some are missing; sequencing was by immunoSEQ multiplex PCR. The data contain almost 50,000 clones, around four fifths of them singletons. This chain joins TRBV10-2 and TRBJ2-2, with D perhaps matching TRBD1 or TRBD2 (5 bases each). Sequenced material: peripheral blood, taken on day 0 of MenACWY control vaccination. This clonotype was sampled from an adult in good health. The CDR3 spells CASRDVWSGELFF. DNA for the CDR3: TGCGCCAGTCGGGACGTATGGTCCGGGGAGCTGTTTTTT.